The rows below give T cell receptor beta chains drawn from one sample of a study of blood T cell repertoires in COVID-19. Produced via immunoSEQ multiplex PCR; TCRdb's table is partial and in-frame only. The sample holds over 120,000 clones, roughly four fifths seen once. Source material: peripheral blood. These receptors came from a woman older than 75 with acute or convalescent COVID-19. CDR3s include the opening cysteine and the closing phenylalanine or tryptophan. A D gene is named only where the DNA matches it firmly. Rows may omit the clone size; those that give it use once, few, many or a size class.

NA,TRBD1,TRBV4-1,TRBJ1-1,TGCGCCAGCAGCCAAGGTCTGGGACAGGGTGTGACTGAAGCTTTCTTT,CASSQGLGQGVTEAFF
NA,NA,TRBV3-1/TRBV3-2,TRBJ1-1,TGTGCCAGCAGCCAAGATCCCGGCGGGAAAGCTTTCTTT,CASSQDPGGKAFF
NA,NA,TRBV5-1,TRBJ1-5,TGCGCCAGCAGTTTCGACCGGGGTAACAATCAGCCCCAGCATTTT,CASSFDRGNNQPQHF
NA,NA,TRBV18,TRBJ1-1,TGTGCCAGCTCACCACCGGGCAGAAACACTGAAGCTTTCTTT,CASSPPGRNTEAFF
NA,NA,TRBV10-3,TRBJ2-3,TGTGCCATCAGTGAGTCTGGGACTCGCACAGATACGCAGTATTTT,CAISESGTRTDTQYF
few,NA,TRBV2,TRBJ1-4,TGTGCCAGCAGTGGTGGAAGGGGGTCGAATGAAAAACTGTTTTTT,CASSGGRGSNEKLFF
NA,TRBD1,TRBV7-9,TRBJ1-4,TGTGCCAGCAGCCTAACAGGGGGTATTGAAAAACTGTTTTTT,CASSLTGGIEKLFF
NA,NA,TRBV30,TRBJ2-2,TGTGCCTGGATAACAGGCGCCACCGGGGAGCTGTTTTTT,CAWITGATGELFF
few,NA,TRBV18,TRBJ1-1,TGTGCCAGCTCACCGGAGAAAACTGAAGCTTTCTTT,CASSPEKTEAFF
NA,TRBD1,TRBV6-4,TRBJ1-5,TGTGCCAGCAGTTTACACTGGGGACAGGGACAGCCCCAGCATTTT,CASSLHWGQGQPQHF
NA,NA,TRBV5-1,TRBJ1-1,TGCGCCAGCACCCTGGGCGCATCGAACACTGAAGCTTTCTTT,CASTLGASNTEAFF
NA,TRBD1,TRBV11-2,TRBJ2-5,TGTGCCAGCAGCCCCGGACAGGGAGGAGAGACCCAGTACTTC,CASSPGQGGETQYF
NA,NA,TRBV28,TRBJ1-2,TGTGCCAGCAACCAAGGGGCCGCTAACTATGGCTACACCTTC,CASNQGAANYGYTF
NA,NA,TRBV2,TRBJ1-3,TGTGCCAGCAGTGAACAGGGAGGGTACTCTGGAAACACCATATATTTT,CASSEQGGYSGNTIYF
NA,NA,TRBV7-2,TRBJ1-2,TGTGCCAGCAGATTGGACACGGTGGATGGCTACACCTTC,CASRLDTVDGYTF
NA,TRBD1,TRBV5-1,TRBJ1-2,TGCGCCAGCAGCTTGGGGGACAGGGGGTTTGGCTACACCTTC,CASSLGDRGFGYTF
NA,NA,TRBV2,TRBJ1-2,TGTGCCAGCAGTGAGTTGGGTACACAGGCTAACTATGGCTACACCTTC,CASSELGTQANYGYTF
NA,TRBD1,TRBV10-2,TRBJ1-1,TGCGCCAGCAGGGGGACAGGGGGTTGGAACACTGAAGCTTTCTTT,CASRGTGGWNTEAFF
once,NA,TRBV5-5,TRBJ1-6,TGTGCCAGCAGCCCCAAAACAGGGTTGGAATCACCCCTCCACTTT,CASSPKTGLESPLHF
NA,TRBD1,TRBV6-4,TRBJ1-1,TGTGCCAGCAGCGAGGGGACAGGAGGGACTGAAGCTTTCTTT,CASSEGTGGTEAFF
NA,NA,TRBV3-1/TRBV3-2,TRBJ1-2,TGTGCCAGCAGCCACCGCCCAGGGCCAAGTACACCTAACTATGGCTACACCTTC,CASSHRPGPSTPNYGYTF
NA,TRBD1,TRBV5-6,TRBJ1-2,TGTGCCAGCCGTAGGACAGGAAGACCCCGTGGCTACACCTTC,CASRRTGRPRGYTF
NA,NA,TRBV12-3/TRBV12-4,TRBJ1-1,TGTGCCAGCAGTAAGGGGACTCATGAAGCTTTCTTT,CASSKGTHEAFF
NA,TRBD2,TRBV9,TRBJ2-3,TGTGCCAGCAGCGCCGCTGGGCGGGGGGCGGATACGCAGTATTTT,CASSAAGRGADTQYF
once,NA,TRBV7-9,TRBJ1-1,TGTGCCAGCAGCCCATTTGGGGGAGGTTGGGGCCCCACTGAAGCTTTCTTT,CASSPFGGGWGPTEAFF
NA,TRBD1,TRBV20-1,TRBJ1-1,TGCAGTGCTAGTGGACAGGGACGCATTGAAGCTTTCTTT,CSASGQGRIEAFF
NA,NA,TRBV5-6,TRBJ2-2,TGTGCCAGCAGCTTGGGGTTCAGTGGCTCTTCGAACACCGGGGAGCTGTTTTTT,CASSLGFSGSSNTGELFF
once,NA,TRBV5-6,TRBJ2-7,TGTGCCAGCAGCTACAGGGGGGGTGACGAGCAGTACTTC,CASSYRGGDEQYF
NA,TRBD1,TRBV5-1,TRBJ1-2,TGCGCCAGCAGCCCTAGGACAGGGAGGCTAGATGGCTACACCTTC,CASSPRTGRLDGYTF
NA,NA,TRBV19,TRBJ2-5,TGTGCCAGTAGTATAGAGCTGACAGCTGTGGAGACCCAGTACTTC,CASSIELTAVETQYF
NA,NA,TRBV7-2,TRBJ1-1,TGTGCCAGCAGCTTATTTACAATGAACACTGAAGCTTTCTTT,CASSLFTMNTEAFF
few,TRBD1,TRBV5-4,TRBJ1-2,TGTGCCAGCAGCCCGCGGACAGGACAAAGAGACTATGGCTACACCTTC,CASSPRTGQRDYGYTF
NA,TRBD2,TRBV5-1,TRBJ2-5,TGCGCCAGCAGCTTGGCCCCTAGCGGGGGGATAAAACAAGAGACCCAGTACTTC,CASSLAPSGGIKQETQYF
NA,TRBD1,TRBV27,TRBJ1-6,TGTGCCAGCAGTCCTACAGGGGGCGTCAATAATTCACCCCTCCACTTT,CASSPTGGVNNSPLHF
NA,NA,TRBV6-5,TRBJ1-1,TGTGCCAGCAGTTACTCGAGTTACACTGAAGCTTTCTTT,CASSYSSYTEAFF
NA,NA,TRBV29-1,TRBJ2-2,TGCAGCGTTGAGCTAAACACCGGGGAGCTGTTTTTT,CSVELNTGELFF
NA,TRBD1,TRBV5-1,TRBJ1-1,TGCGCCAGCAGCTCGTTACAGGGGGCTTGGGGAACTTTCTTT,CASSSLQGAWGTFF
NA,NA,TRBV5-1,TRBJ1-1,TGCGCCAGCAGCTTATCCGGGACGGGGGGTGAAGCTTTCTTT,CASSLSGTGGEAFF
NA,NA,TRBV5-1,TRBJ1-1,TGCGCCAGCAGCGCGGTCGGGGGGCCCACTGAAGCTTTCTTT,CASSAVGGPTEAFF
NA,NA,TRBV7-2,TRBJ1-2,TGTGCCAGCAGCTACGACGGAGTAGGAGGCTACACCTTC,CASSYDGVGGYTF
few,NA,TRBV5-5,TRBJ1-4,TGTGCCAGCAGCTTTCCCCCCTTACAGGGAATTAATGAAAAACTGTTTTTT,CASSFPPLQGINEKLFF
few,NA,TRBV3-1/TRBV3-2,TRBJ1-4,TGTGCCAGCAGCCGCAGGTCACCTAATGAAAAACTGTTTTTT,CASSRRSPNEKLFF
once,NA,TRBV19,TRBJ1-6,TGTGCCAGTAGAACACAGTACTCCTATAATTCACCCCTCCACTTT,CASRTQYSYNSPLHF
once,NA,TRBV19,TRBJ1-2,TGTGCCAGTACCCTAGGGAGGAACTATGGCTACACCTTC,CASTLGRNYGYTF
NA,NA,TRBV23-1,TRBJ1-5,TGCGCCAGCAGTCAATCACACAGGGCTCCTCAATATAGCAATCAGCCCCAGCATTTT,CASSQSHRAPQYSNQPQHF
once,NA,TRBV9,TRBJ2-5,TGTGCCAGCAGCGTAGTAGGGTCTGGAGGGACCCAGTACTTC,CASSVVGSGGTQYF
few,TRBD1,TRBV18,TRBJ1-2,TGTGCCAGCTCACCACTCGGTCACAGGGGTCCGACCTATGGCTACACCTTC,CASSPLGHRGPTYGYTF
NA,NA,TRBV18,TRBJ1-6,TGTGCCAGCTCACCCGAACTTGATTCACCCCTCCACTTT,CASSPELDSPLHF
NA,TRBD2,TRBV7-2,TRBJ2-1,TGTGCCAGCAGCTTAGCCGGGGGGGGGAACTACAATGAGCAGTTCTTC,CASSLAGGGNYNEQFF
NA,NA,TRBV2,TRBJ1-1,TGTGCCAGCTGCCGGGAGGCTAACACTGAAGCTTTCTTT,CASCREANTEAFF
NA,NA,TRBV14,TRBJ1-5,TGTGCCAGCAGCGAGGGATTTAATCAGCCCCAGCATTTT,CASSEGFNQPQHF
NA,NA,TRBV6-5,TRBJ1-2,TGTGCCAGCAGTTACTCCTTTAACTATGGCTACACCTTC,CASSYSFNYGYTF
NA,NA,TRBV20-1,TRBJ2-2,TGCAGTGCTAGTAAAAACGGGAACACCGGGGAGCTGTTTTTT,CSASKNGNTGELFF